Below, one TCR beta chain is given with its context. Its antigen is as yet unknown. The CDR3 length is 13 residues. Looked up from germline, CDR1 is LGHNT and CDR2 is FRNRAP. The V and J ends lost 1 base and 1 base respectively, with 2 bases between them. This sample stems from a study of T cell repertoires in cytomegalovirus infection. TCRdb re-derived calls from the reads in MiXCR, one entry per CDR3 protein. The top ten clones hold approximately 95% of a sample with about 83,000 distinct CDR3 sequences, around 49% of them seen once. The clonotype comes from a human donor in good health (CMV status not recorded). Some clones in this sample may be carry-over from other donors' samples. The V gene is TRBV12-5, the J gene TRBJ1-5; D remains ambiguous. The specimen comprised CD8+ T cells from cultured PBMCs, sampled from culture after CMV antigen stimulation. The CDR3 loop reads CASGLDSNQPQHF. DNA for the CDR3: TGTGCTAGTGGTTTGGACAGCAATCAGCCCCAGCATTTT.